Presented here are 17 T cell receptor beta chains from one specimen sequenced in a study of T cell responses to AZD1222 COVID-19 vaccine. Assay: immunoSEQ multiplex PCR; the TCRdb copy retains only in-frame clones and omits some. The sample carries around 140,000 clones, roughly 93% recorded once. The specimen comprised peripheral blood, sampled on day 0 of AZD1222 vaccination. The source of these receptors is an adult in good health.

The chain employs TRBV5-1 and TRBJ2-2, with D unresolved. Trimming removed 4 bases from V and 8 bases from J, with 9 bases in between. Germline V gene data show CDR1 as SGHRS and CDR2 as YFSETQ. The length of the CDR3 is 12 residues. The CDR3 here is CASSQDLGELFF. For the CDR3, the DNA is TGCGCCAGCAGCCAAGATTTGGGGGAGCTGTTTTTT.

The J gene is TRBJ2-7, the V gene TRBV27, with 9 bases fitting TRBD1. CDR1 and CDR2 from the germline V gene are MNHEY and SMNVEV (reference sequence). The CDR3 extends over 18 amino acids. Unmatched junction bases numbered 15, after V lost 6 bases and J lost 0 bases. The CDR3 sequence: CASSRKGTGYFLSYEQYF. CDR3 nucleotide sequence: TGTGCCAGCAGCCGAAAAGGGACAGGGTATTTTCTCTCCTACGAGCAGTACTTC.

V usage is TRBV30 and J usage is TRBJ2-7; 9 bases align to TRBD1. V shed 0 bases, J shed 5 bases, and the junction held 5 bases outside the gene matches. The CDR3 length is 14 residues. Germline values: CDR1 GTSNPN, CDR2 SVGIG (reference sequence). CDR3 residues: CAWSVGGTGNEQYF. CDR3 coding DNA: TGTGCCTGGAGTGTAGGGGGGACAGGGAACGAGCAGTACTTC.

The chain has TRBV7-2 and TRBJ1-3; TRBD1 is a possible D gene (5 bases). Germline CDR1 reads SGHTA; CDR2 reads FQGNSA. V lost 1 base to trimming and J lost 0 bases, with 16 bases between them. CDR3 size: 18 residues. CDR3 in DNA: TGTGCCAGCAGCTTAGGCGAAGACAGTAGGATCTCTGGAAACACCATATATTTT. Amino acids: CASSLGEDSRISGNTIYF.

The J gene is TRBJ1-1, the V gene TRBV29-1, with TRBD1 matching over 9 bases. The CDR3 is 14 residues long. J was trimmed by 5 bases and V by 4 bases; bases with no gene match: 8. The germline gives CDR1 SQVTM, CDR2 ANQGSEA. The CDR3 reads CSVALLDRGTEAFF. The DNA of the CDR3 is TGCAGCGTTGCCCTCCTGGACAGGGGTACTGAAGCTTTCTTT.

The chain couples TRBV7-9 to TRBJ2-7; 7 bases agree with TRBD2. The germline gives CDR1 SEHNR, CDR2 FQNEAQ (reference sequence). The ends lost 1 base at V and 5 bases at J; junction bases unmatched: 8. CDR3 length: 15 residues. The CDR3 protein is CASSLGAGETHEQYF. The CDR3 DNA is TGTGCCAGCAGCTTAGGGGCGGGAGAAACCCACGAGCAGTACTTC.

This chain links TRBV3-1 (or the pseudogene TRBV3-2) with TRBJ1-5; tentative D call: TRBD1 (6 bases). Trimming pared 3 bases from V and 4 bases from J, leaving 7 bases between. Per the germline V gene, CDR1 is LGHDT and CDR2 is YNNKEL (reference sequence). This CDR3 comprises 13 residues. CDR3 DNA: TGTGCCAGCAGCCAGGGGGCGAATCAGCCCCAGCATTTT. Residues: CASSQGANQPQHF.

The chain uses TRBV28 and TRBJ2-1; 9 bases are shared with TRBD2. The J segment lost 2 bases and the V segment lost 1 base, leaving 3 bases of the junction unmatched. The germline V gene encodes CDR1 MDHEN and CDR2 SYDVKM. There are 16 residues in the CDR3. CDR3 nucleotides: TGTGCCAGCAGTTTATTAGCGGGAGTTACCTACAATGAGCAGTTCTTC. It specifies CASSLLAGVTYNEQFF.

The CDR3 loop is CASSYGLAGGTDTQYF. CDR3 DNA: TGTGCCAGCAGTTATGGACTAGCGGGGGGAACAGATACGCAGTATTTT. The chain is built from TRBV6-5 and TRBJ2-3; 14 bases match TRBD2. The CDR3 is made up of 16 amino acids. Unmatched junction bases numbered 2, after V lost 3 bases and J lost 3 bases. Germline V lookup: CDR1 MNHEY, CDR2 SVGAGI.

The chain combines TRBV19 with TRBJ1-1; possible D gene TRBD1, 6 bases. The length of the CDR3 is 16 residues. The V end was cut by 5 bases, the J end by 3 bases, with 19 bases between. Germline lookup yields CDR1 LNHDA and CDR2 SQIVND (reference sequence). CDR3 region: CASSPTIRGRDTEAFF. DNA of the CDR3: TGTGCCAGTAGTCCCACAATTCGGGGGCGCGACACTGAAGCTTTCTTT. Together with reference TRBV19 and TRBJ1-1, the CDR3 gives the full variable domain: DGGITQSPKYLFRKEGQNVTLSCEQNLNHDAMYWYRQDPGQGLRLIYYSQIVNDFQKGDIAEGYSVSREKKESFPLTVTSAQKNPTAFYLCASSPTIRGRDTEAFFGQGTRLTVV.

The rearrangement joins TRBV7-9 to TRBJ1-1, with D hard to call. The CDR3 runs to 12 residues. Germline CDR1 reads SEHNR; CDR2 reads FQNEAQ (reference sequence). The ends were cut back, 4 bases at V and 1 base at J, with 4 bases in the middle. In DNA, the CDR3 is TGTGCCAGCAGCTCGTGGAACACTGAAGCTTTCTTT. Translated: CASSSWNTEAFF.

This clone was found once. The chain combines TRBV7-8 with TRBJ1-6; D is unresolved. The V and J ends lost 5 bases and 10 bases respectively, with 15 bases between them. This CDR3 contains 14 residues. The germline CDR1 and CDR2 sequences are SGHVS and FQNEAQ. The CDR3 DNA sequence: TGTGCCAGCAGCCTCCTGGGTGGGAACTCACCCCTCCACTTT. Residues: CASSLLGGNSPLHF.

The CDR3 region is CAILTAGGYTF. CDR3 coding DNA: TGTGCCATACTTACAGCAGGTGGCTACACCTTC. This chain uses TRBV6-5 with TRBJ1-2, with unresolved D. The CDR3 extends over 11 amino acids. Germline CDR1 is MNHEY and CDR2 is SVGAGI. The V end lost 10 bases, the J end lost 7 bases, and 13 bases lay between the germline ends.

Here the CDR3 reads CASSLFVGVNSPLHF. For the CDR3, the DNA is TGTGCCAGCAGCTTATTCGTTGGGGTTAATTCACCCCTCCACTTT. The gene calls are TRBV7-2 and TRBJ1-6, with D uncertain. Trimming stripped 2 bases from V and 6 bases from J, with 11 bases between. CDR1 and CDR2 from the germline V gene are SGHTA and FQGNSA. This CDR3 has 15 amino acids.

The chain's CDR3 is CASSGTASLEQFF. Written as DNA, the CDR3 is TGTGCCAGTTCCGGGACAGCGAGCCTTGAGCAGTTCTTC. The rearrangement uses TRBV6-5 and TRBJ2-1, with 7 bases fitting TRBD1. The CDR3 runs to 13 residues. The V segment lost 9 bases and the J segment 9 bases; nucleotides outside the gene matches: 11. Germline V gene sequence: CDR1 MNHEY, CDR2 SVGAGI.

The chain carries TRBV28 and TRBJ2-7; D may correspond to TRBD1 or TRBD2 (6 bases each). V was trimmed by 4 bases and J by 2 bases, leaving 12 bases between them. This CDR3 is built from 14 residues. CDR1 MDHEN and CDR2 SYDVKM come from the germline V gene. The CDR3 reads CASSSYGGPYEQYF. The CDR3 region has the DNA TGTGCCAGCAGTTCGTATGGGGGGCCCTACGAGCAGTACTTC.

V and J are TRBV2 and TRBJ2-7, with 7 bases identical to TRBD1. CDR3 size: 14 residues. Germline assignment: CDR1 SNHLY and CDR2 FYNNEI. V was clipped by 6 bases and J by 2 bases; unmatched bases: 7. The CDR3 loop is CASRSRGQAYEQYF. Written as DNA, the CDR3 is TGTGCCAGCAGAAGCCGCGGACAGGCCTACGAGCAGTACTTC. Supplemented by reference TRBV2 and TRBJ2-7, the full variable domain reads EPEVTQTPSHQVTQMGQEVILRCVPISNHLYFYWYRQILGQKVEFLVSFYNNEISEKSEIFDDQFSVERPDGSNFTLKIRSTKLEDSAMYFCASRSRGQAYEQYFGPGTRLTVT.